A single sample is the source of the 30 T cell receptor beta chains below, sequenced in a study of CD8+CD57+ T cells in acquired aplastic anemia. Patients chosen for sequencing had shown CD8+CD57+ cell expansion by flow cytometry. Genomic DNA served as template for TCR beta VDJ and CDR3 profiling. TCRdb processed the reads anew with MiXCR; each CDR3 protein has one entry. The repertoire holds about 160,000 distinct CDR3 sequences, about 50% seen once, with 25% to 35% in the top ten. Sequencing was carried out using sorted CD4+, CD8+, or CD8+CD57+ T cells (not recorded which) from PBMCs. Source of these receptors: a human donor with aplastic anemia.

This clonotype has ten or more counts. The gene calls are TRBV11-3 and TRBJ2-3; D ambiguous. This CDR3 comprises 16 residues. V lost 0 bases to trimming and J lost 0 bases, with 10 bases between them. Looked up from germline, CDR1 is SGHNT and CDR2 is YENEEA. The CDR3 spells CASSLDTVISTDTQYF. The CDR3 bases are TGTGCCAGCAGCTTAGATACAGTCATTAGCACAGATACGCAGTATTTT.

This CDR3 is CASRSQGSQPQHF. The CDR3 DNA reads TGTGCCAGCAGAAGCCAGGGAAGTCAGCCCCAGCATTTT. This sequence joins TRBV2 and TRBJ1-5; TRBD1 is a possible D gene (5 bases). Trimming removed 6 bases at V and 6 bases at J, with 12 bases between. The CDR3 sequence is 13 residues long. Germline lookup yields CDR1 SNHLY and CDR2 FYNNEI.

V is TRBV20-1 and J is TRBJ2-1, with TRBD2 identical over 8 bases. The CDR3 runs 14 residues. The germline CDR1 and CDR2 sequences are DFQATT and SNEGSKA (reference sequence). J lost 8 bases, V lost 3 bases, and 9 bases had no gene match. The CDR3 spells CSARGRGRNDEQFF. DNA for the CDR3: TGCAGTGCTAGGGGGCGCGGGAGGAACGATGAGCAGTTCTTC.

This chain links TRBV19 with TRBJ1-2; D remains unclear. This CDR3 has 14 amino acids. CDR1 is LNHDA, CDR2 SQIVND, per germline (reference sequence). The V end lost 3 bases, the J end lost 5 bases, and 13 bases lay between the germline ends. The CDR3 sequence: CASSISGGKYGYTF. The DNA for the CDR3 is TGTGCCAGTAGTATTTCTGGAGGGAAGTATGGCTACACCTTC.

Ten or more counts support this clonotype. The chain carries TRBV20-1 and TRBJ1-5; 9 bases fit TRBD1. With 6 bases clipped from V and 0 bases from J, the junction kept 9 bases outside the gene matches. This CDR3 comprises 16 residues. CDR1 DFQATT and CDR2 SNEGSKA come from the germline V gene (reference sequence). CDR3 sequence (DNA): TGCAGTGCAGGGGGACAGGGAGGAGATAGCAATCAGCCCCAGCATTTT. Translated: CSAGGQGGDSNQPQHF.

This clonotype was counted many times. J is TRBJ1-3 and V is TRBV5-4; D gene unclear. Germline V lookup: CDR1 SGHNT, CDR2 YYREEE (reference sequence). V was trimmed by 3 bases and J by 6 bases, leaving 13 bases between them. This CDR3 comprises 14 residues. CDR3 nucleotide sequence: TGTGCCAGCAGCTCGGACGAATATTCAAACACCATATATTTT. This sequence encodes CASSSDEYSNTIYF.

This clonotype was seen ten or more times. The rearrangement uses TRBV25-1 and TRBJ2-7; 8 nucleotides match TRBD1. Germline lookup yields CDR1 MGHDK and CDR2 SYGVNS. J lost 2 bases, V lost 3 bases, and 6 bases had no gene match. The CDR3 length is 15 residues. Here the CDR3 DNA reads TGTGCCAGCAGTGATGCAAGGACAGGGACCTACGAGCAGTACTTC. Translation gives CASSDARTGTYEQYF.

The rearrangement uses TRBV20-1 and TRBJ2-2, with D unclear. CDR3 size: 14 residues. V lost 3 bases, J lost 1 base, and 9 bases lay in between. Germline CDR1 and CDR2: DFQATT and SNEGSKA (reference sequence). The CDR3 bases are TGCAGTGCTAGCTTCAGGCAGAACACCGGGGAGCTGTTTTTT. Translated: CSASFRQNTGELFF.

In its sample, this clonotype was seen many times. This chain links TRBV11-3 with TRBJ2-5; D unclear. Trimming took 1 base from V and 1 from J, leaving 7 bases between them. Germline CDR1 is SGHNT and CDR2 is YENEEA. The length of the CDR3 is 14 residues. In DNA form, the CDR3 reads TGTGCCAGCAGCTTAGGGGCCCTCCAAGAGACCCAGTACTTC. Translating it yields CASSLGALQETQYF.

This clonotype was counted many times. The chain links TRBV12-3 or TRBV12-4 to TRBJ2-1, with 7 bases identical to TRBD2. V was pared by 1 base and J by 1 base, with 1 base of the junction left unmatched. This CDR3 comprises 15 residues. In nucleotides, the CDR3 is TGTGCCAGCAGTTTAGGAGCGGGATCCTACAATGAGCAGTTCTTC. Its protein product is CASSLGAGSYNEQFF.

The J gene is TRBJ2-7, the V gene TRBV20-1, with D unresolved. Germline values: CDR1 DFQATT, CDR2 SNEGSKA (reference sequence). Trimming took off 0 bases at V and 2 bases at J, with 11 bases between the two ends. This CDR3 spans 14 amino acids. The CDR3 DNA follows: TGCAGTGCTAGAGATCTAAGGGCAGCCTACGAGCAGTACTTC. This codes for CSARDLRAAYEQYF.

The chain links TRBV15 to TRBJ2-1, with 7 bases matching TRBD1. There are 15 residues in the CDR3. After removal of 4 bases from V and 6 bases from J, the junction contained 9 bases not matched to a gene. CDR1 and CDR2 (germline): LNHNV, YYDKDF (reference sequence). CDR3 region: CATSKDRIGLNEQFF. CDR3 sequence (DNA): TGTGCCACCAGCAAGGACAGGATTGGGCTCAATGAGCAGTTCTTC.

This clonotype showed up just once. The chain recombines TRBV24-1 with TRBJ2-2; TRBD2 aligns across 16 bases. CDR1 is KGHDR, CDR2 SFDVKD, per germline. Trimming took 4 bases from V and 1 from J; bases not matched to a gene: 8. The CDR3 consists of 20 residues. The CDR3, as DNA: TGTGCCACCAGTGAATGGCCGGGACTAGCGGGAGGGGGGAACACCGGGGAGCTGTTTTTT. This sequence encodes CATSEWPGLAGGGNTGELFF.

Comments on this clonotype: A much larger clone differs by one base, so this may be a read error. The chain carries TRBV6-5 and TRBJ2-7; D is unresolved. This CDR3 spans 11 amino acids. Germline CDR1 reads MNHEY; CDR2 reads SVGAGI. This CDR3 is CASSYANEQCF. CDR3 DNA: TGTGCCAGCAGTTACGCCAACGAGCAGTGCTTC.

This clonotype occurred many times. The V and J genes are TRBV13 and TRBJ2-7, with 9 bases fitting TRBD1. The CDR3 is 16 amino acids. Germline-derived CDR1 and CDR2 are PRHDT and FYEKMQ (reference sequence). V lost 6 bases and J lost 5; bases outside the gene matches: 14. As DNA, the CDR3 is TGTGCCAGCAGTCTTACTCCGGGACAGGGTCATCACGAGCAGTACTTC. Translating it yields CASSLTPGQGHHEQYF.

The genes are TRBV24-1 and TRBJ2-5; D is perhaps TRBD2 (6 bases). This CDR3 has 15 residues. Trimming removed 4 bases at V and 3 bases at J, with 14 bases between. Germline loops: CDR1 KGHDR, CDR2 SFDVKD. CDR3 nucleotides: TGTGCCACCAGTGAGGAGGGCCGGTTGAAAGAGACCCAGTACTTC. This sequence encodes CATSEEGRLKETQYF.

The chain carries TRBV29-1 and TRBJ2-1; no firm D call. The CDR3 contains 16 residues. Germline-derived CDR1 and CDR2 are SQVTM and ANQGSEA. V was trimmed by 4 bases and J by 4 bases, leaving 20 bases between them. DNA of the CDR3: TGCAGCGTTGGAAAGTCAAAGTCGGGTGTATACAATGAGCAGTTCTTC. Protein product: CSVGKSKSGVYNEQFF.

This clonotype has a count of ten or more. The chain recombines TRBV29-1 with TRBJ1-2; a weak D match, TRBD1 (5 bases). V gave up 7 bases and J gave up 4 bases, with 19 bases separating them. Per the germline V gene, CDR1 is SQVTM and CDR2 is ANQGSEA. The CDR3 is 14 residues long. The chain's CDR3 is CSAPDEGPLYGYTF. Written as DNA, the CDR3 is TGCAGCGCCCCCGACGAGGGGCCCCTCTATGGCTACACCTTC.

The CDR3 protein is CAISEQTVPRSTEAFF. The CDR3 nucleotides read TGTGCCATCAGTGAGCAGACAGTTCCTCGGAGCACTGAAGCTTTCTTT. The rearrangement joins TRBV10-3 to TRBJ1-1, with a possible D match to TRBD1 (5 bases). The V gene lost 2 bases and the J gene lost 4 bases, with 17 bases spanning the gap. CDR3 length: 16 residues. The germline V gene encodes CDR1 ENHRY and CDR2 SYGVKD.

In its sample, this clonotype was seen many times. CDR3 coding DNA: TGTGCCACCAGCACCACAGGGTACACTGAAGCTTTCTTT. Protein sequence: CATSTTGYTEAFF. The gene calls are TRBV15 and TRBJ1-1; perhaps TRBD1 as D (6 bases). Germline V gene lookup returns CDR1 LNHNV and CDR2 YYDKDF (reference sequence). The germline V and J ends were trimmed by 4 bases and 3 bases, with 9 bases remaining between them. This CDR3 is built from 13 residues.

Comment on this clonotype: Possible read error: a much larger clone is one base away. The chain recombines TRBV11-1 with TRBJ2-1; 9 nucleotides line up with TRBD2. Germline trimming cut 6 bases from V and 2 bases from J; bases unmatched to any gene: 8. Germline loops: CDR1 SGHAT, CDR2 FQDESV (reference sequence). This CDR3 is 16 amino acids long. In DNA form, the CDR3 reads TGTGCCAGCAGTGCTAGCGGGGATGGGGCCTACAATGAGCAGTTCTTC. It is translated as CASSASGDGAYNEQFF.

This clonotype was seen a single time. CDR3 DNA sequence: TGCAGCGCCACAGGAACGGGAAACACCATATATTTT. The encoded protein is CSATGTGNTIYF. The V gene is TRBV29-1, the J gene TRBJ1-3; D might be TRBD1 (5 bases). CDR1 SQVTM and CDR2 ANQGSEA come from the germline V gene. The CDR3 has 12 residues. Trimming cost V 7 bases and J 4 bases, with 11 bases left between them.

This clonotype was seen only a few times. The V and J genes are TRBV7-8 and TRBJ2-1, with D possibly TRBD2 on 6 matching bases. CDR1 is SGHVS, CDR2 FQNEAQ, per germline. CDR3 length equals 13 residues. V lost 4 bases and J 7 bases, leaving 11 bases between the germline ends. The CDR3 DNA sequence: TGTGCCAGCAGCTCCTGGGGGGATAATGAGCAGTTCTTC. It yields the protein CASSSWGDNEQFF.

In this sample, this clonotype turned up many times. V and J are TRBV7-2 and TRBJ1-1; D is possibly TRBD1 (5 bases). V gave up 5 bases and J gave up 6 bases, with 13 bases separating them. The CDR3 consists of 13 residues. Per the germline V gene, CDR1 is SGHTA and CDR2 is FQGNSA. CDR3 in DNA: TGTGCCAGCAGCCCCCTTTCGGGGGCTGAAGCTTTCTTT. Translation: CASSPLSGAEAFF.

This clonotype has ten or more counts. V and J are TRBV20-1 and TRBJ1-2; no definite D call. V was trimmed by 0 bases and J by 8 bases, leaving 7 bases between them. The CDR3 sequence is 11 residues long. The germline V gene encodes CDR1 DFQATT and CDR2 SNEGSKA (reference sequence). The CDR3 DNA is TGCAGTGCTAGAGAGGGCGAGGGCTACACCTTC. This codes for CSAREGEGYTF.

The chain has TRBV2 and TRBJ2-7; the D call may be TRBD1 or TRBD2 (5 bases each). V lost 7 bases, J lost 2 bases, and 12 bases lay in between. CDR1 SNHLY and CDR2 FYNNEI come from the germline V gene. This CDR3 has 13 residues. The CDR3 reads CASTGVGAYEQYF. CDR3 sequence (DNA): TGTGCCAGCACCGGGGTGGGGGCCTACGAGCAGTACTTC.

V and J are TRBV10-3 and TRBJ1-1; tentative D call: TRBD1 (5 bases). This CDR3 comprises 15 residues. The ends were cut back, 7 bases at V and 2 bases at J, with 17 bases in the middle. Germline CDR1 is ENHRY and CDR2 is SYGVKD. The CDR3: CAIMVTDNRNTEAFF. CDR3 nucleotide sequence: TGTGCCATCATGGTGACAGACAACAGAAACACTGAAGCTTTCTTT.

This clonotype was observed at least ten times. The V and J genes are TRBV4-3 and TRBJ2-6, with TRBD1 matching over 9 bases. V gave up 0 bases and J gave up 3 bases; unmatched junction bases: 15. This CDR3 comprises 21 residues. CDR1 and CDR2 from the germline V gene are LGHNA and YSLEER. The CDR3 reads CASSQDRGDRVPLSGANVLTF. In nucleotides, the CDR3 is TGCGCCAGCAGCCAAGATAGGGGGGACAGGGTCCCATTGAGTGGGGCCAACGTCCTGACTTTC.

Points on this clonotype: No conserved phenylalanine or tryptophan ends this CDR3, so it is likely a read error. V and J are TRBV6-5 and TRBJ2-7; possible D gene TRBD2, 5 bases. The CDR3 length is 12 residues. V was trimmed by 0 bases and J by 7 bases, leaving 7 bases between them. Germline V lookup: CDR1 MNHEY, CDR2 SVGAGI. The DNA of the CDR3 is TGTGCCAGCAGTTACTCGAGGGTGGAGCAGTACCTC. The encoded protein is CASSYSRVEQYL.

This clonotype has at least ten counts. V gene TRBV19 combines with J gene TRBJ2-2; 7 positions match TRBD1. The CDR3 covers 15 residues. Germline V gene lookup returns CDR1 LNHDA and CDR2 SQIVND (reference sequence). Unmatched junction bases numbered 1, after V lost 3 bases and J lost 0 bases. The CDR3 nucleotides read TGTGCCAGTAGTATTGACAGGGCGAACACCGGGGAGCTGTTTTTT. Its protein is CASSIDRANTGELFF.